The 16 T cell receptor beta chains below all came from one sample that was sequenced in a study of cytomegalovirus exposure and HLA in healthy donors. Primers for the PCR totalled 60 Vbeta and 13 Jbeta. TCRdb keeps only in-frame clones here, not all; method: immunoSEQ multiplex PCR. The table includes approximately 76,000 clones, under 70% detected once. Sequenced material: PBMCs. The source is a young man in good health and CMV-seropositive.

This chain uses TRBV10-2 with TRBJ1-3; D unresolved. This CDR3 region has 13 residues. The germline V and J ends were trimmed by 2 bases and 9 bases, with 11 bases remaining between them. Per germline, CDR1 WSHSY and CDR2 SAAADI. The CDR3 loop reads CASSEEGASTIYF. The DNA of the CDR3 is TGCGCCAGCAGTGAGGAGGGAGCGAGCACCATATATTTT.

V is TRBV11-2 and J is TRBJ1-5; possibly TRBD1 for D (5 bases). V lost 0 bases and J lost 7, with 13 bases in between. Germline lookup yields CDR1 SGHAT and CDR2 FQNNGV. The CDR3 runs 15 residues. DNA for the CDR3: TGTGCCAGCAGCTTAGAGGAGCAGGGTGCCCAGCCCCAGCATTTT. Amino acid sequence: CASSLEEQGAQPQHF.

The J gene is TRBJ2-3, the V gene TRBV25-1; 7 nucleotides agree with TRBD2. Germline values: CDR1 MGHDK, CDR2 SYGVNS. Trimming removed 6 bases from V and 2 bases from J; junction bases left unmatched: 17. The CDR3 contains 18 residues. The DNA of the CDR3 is TGTGCCAGCAGCGATTGGGGAAACTGGGGGGGAGTCACAGATACGCAGTATTTT. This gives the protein CASSDWGNWGGVTDTQYF.

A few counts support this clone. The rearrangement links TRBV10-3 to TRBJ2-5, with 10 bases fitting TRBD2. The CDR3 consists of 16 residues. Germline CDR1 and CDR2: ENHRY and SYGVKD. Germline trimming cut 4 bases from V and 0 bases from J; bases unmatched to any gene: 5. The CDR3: CAISGGLAENQETQYF. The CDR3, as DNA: TGTGCCATCAGTGGTGGACTAGCGGAAAACCAAGAGACCCAGTACTTC.

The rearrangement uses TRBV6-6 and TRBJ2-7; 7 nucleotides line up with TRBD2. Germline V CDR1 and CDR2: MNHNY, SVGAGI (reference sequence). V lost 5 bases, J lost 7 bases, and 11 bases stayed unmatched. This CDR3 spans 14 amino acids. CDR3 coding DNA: TGTGCCAGCAGTCTAGCGGACCCAGGGTTGGAGCAGTACTTC. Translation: CASSLADPGLEQYF.

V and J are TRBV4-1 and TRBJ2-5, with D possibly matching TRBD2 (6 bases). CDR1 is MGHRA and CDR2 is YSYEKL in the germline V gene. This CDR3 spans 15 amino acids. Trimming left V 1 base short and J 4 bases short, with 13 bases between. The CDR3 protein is CASSQGAGMGETQYF. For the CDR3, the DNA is TGCGCCAGCAGCCAAGGGGCGGGGATGGGAGAGACCCAGTACTTC.

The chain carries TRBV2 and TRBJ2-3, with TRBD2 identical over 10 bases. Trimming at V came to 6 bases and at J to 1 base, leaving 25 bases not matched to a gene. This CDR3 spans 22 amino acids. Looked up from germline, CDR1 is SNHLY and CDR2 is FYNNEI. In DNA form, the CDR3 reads TGTGCCAGCAGCCCGTTGTTTGTACCGGGACGAGCGGGGGGGCCGGGCACAGATACGCAGTATTTT. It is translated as CASSPLFVPGRAGGPGTDTQYF. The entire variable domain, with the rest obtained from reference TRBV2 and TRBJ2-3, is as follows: EPEVTQTPSHQVTQMGQEVILRCVPISNHLYFYWYRQILGQKVEFLVSFYNNEISEKSEIFDDQFSVERPDGSNFTLKIRSTKLEDSAMYFCASSPLFVPGRAGGPGTDTQYFGPGTRLTVL.

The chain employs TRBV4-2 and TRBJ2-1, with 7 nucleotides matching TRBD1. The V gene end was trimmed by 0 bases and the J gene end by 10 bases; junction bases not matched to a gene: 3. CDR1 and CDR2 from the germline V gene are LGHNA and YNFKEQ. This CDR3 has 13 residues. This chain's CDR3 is CASSQDRGREQFF. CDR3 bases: TGTGCCAGCAGCCAAGATAGGGGGCGAGAGCAGTTCTTC.

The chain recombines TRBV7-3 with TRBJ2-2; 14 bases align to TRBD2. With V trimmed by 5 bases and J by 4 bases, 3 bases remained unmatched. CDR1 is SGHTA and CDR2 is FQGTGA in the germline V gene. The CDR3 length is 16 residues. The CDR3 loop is CASSAGLAGGTGELFF. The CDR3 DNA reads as TGTGCCAGCAGCGCTGGACTAGCGGGGGGCACCGGGGAGCTGTTTTTT.

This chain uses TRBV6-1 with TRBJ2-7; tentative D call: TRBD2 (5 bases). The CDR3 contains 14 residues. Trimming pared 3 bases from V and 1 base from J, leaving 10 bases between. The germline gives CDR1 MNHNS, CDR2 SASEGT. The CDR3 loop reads CASSEDGISYEQYF. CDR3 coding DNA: TGTGCCAGCAGTGAGGACGGGATTTCCTACGAGCAGTACTTC.

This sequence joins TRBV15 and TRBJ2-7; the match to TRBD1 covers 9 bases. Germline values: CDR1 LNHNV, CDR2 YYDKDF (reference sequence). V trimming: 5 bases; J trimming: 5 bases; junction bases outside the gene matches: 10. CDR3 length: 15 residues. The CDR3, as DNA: TGTGCCACCAGCCTCCGGACAGGGGCTAGGGACGAGCAGTACTTC. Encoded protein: CATSLRTGARDEQYF.

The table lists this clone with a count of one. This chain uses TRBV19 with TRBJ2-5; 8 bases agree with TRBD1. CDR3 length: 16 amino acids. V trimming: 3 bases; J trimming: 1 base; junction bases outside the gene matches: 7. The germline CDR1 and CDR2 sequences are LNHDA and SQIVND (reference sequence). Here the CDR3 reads CASSISRGHLQETQYF. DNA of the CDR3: TGTGCCAGTAGTATCTCCAGGGGGCACCTCCAAGAGACCCAGTACTTC. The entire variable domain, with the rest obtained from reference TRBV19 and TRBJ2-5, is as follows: DGGITQSPKYLFRKEGQNVTLSCEQNLNHDAMYWYRQDPGQGLRLIYYSQIVNDFQKGDIAEGYSVSREKKESFPLTVTSAQKNPTAFYLCASSISRGHLQETQYFGPGTRLLVL.

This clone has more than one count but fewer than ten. The CDR3 protein is CASSQVRDGAYEQYF. Written as DNA, the CDR3 is TGCGCCAGCAGCCAAGTCCGCGACGGGGCCTACGAGCAGTACTTC. The chain joins TRBV4-1 to TRBJ2-7; D may be TRBD2 (5 bases). Germline lookup yields CDR1 MGHRA and CDR2 YSYEKL. The CDR3 extends over 15 amino acids. V gave up 1 base and J gave up 2 bases, with 12 bases separating them.

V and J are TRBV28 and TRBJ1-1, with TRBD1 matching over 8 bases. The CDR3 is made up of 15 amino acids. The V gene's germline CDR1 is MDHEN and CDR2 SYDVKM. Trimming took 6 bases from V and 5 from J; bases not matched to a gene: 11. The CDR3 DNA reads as TGTGCCAGCAGCGGTTCGACAGGGGAGGAAACTGAAGCTTTCTTT. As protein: CASSGSTGEETEAFF.

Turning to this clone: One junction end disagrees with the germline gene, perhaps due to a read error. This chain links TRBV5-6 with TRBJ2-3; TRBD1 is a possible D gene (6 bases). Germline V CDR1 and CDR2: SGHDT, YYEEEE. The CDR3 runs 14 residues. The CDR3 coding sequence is TGTGCCAGCACCTTGCTGGGGGCGCAAGATACGCAGTATTTT. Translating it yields CASTLLGAQDTQYF.

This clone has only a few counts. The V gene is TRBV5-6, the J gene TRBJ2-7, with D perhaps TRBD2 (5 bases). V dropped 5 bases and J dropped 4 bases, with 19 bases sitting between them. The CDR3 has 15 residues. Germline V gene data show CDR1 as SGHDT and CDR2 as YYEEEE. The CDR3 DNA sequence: TGTGCCAGCAGTTGGACTGACCTCCCTCATTACGAGCAGTACTTC. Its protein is CASSWTDLPHYEQYF. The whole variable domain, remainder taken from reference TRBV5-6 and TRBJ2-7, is DAGVTQSPTHLIKTRGQQVTLRCSPKSGHDTVSWYQQALGQGPQFIFQYYEEEERQRGNFPDRFSGHQFPNYSSELNVNALLLGDSALYLCASSWTDLPHYEQYFGPGTRLTVT.